The clone carrying this T cell receptor (beta chain) came up a few times. Its antigen is not known. Investigators isolated RNA and reverse transcribed it into cDNA to act as the sequencing template. The protocol was immunoSEQ multiplex PCR, while the TCRdb copy is restricted to in-frame clones and leaves out a portion. The repertoire holds 150,000 to 200,000 clones, with about 63% as singletons. This sample was included in a study of CD8+ T cells in alopecia areata. Study background: Treated patients were dosed with oral tofacitinib, taking 5 to 10 mg twice daily.

The study's findings and limits: In patients, TCRs were shared less clearly than in mice, and HLA may possibly be involved.

The receptor's source is a human donor with alopecia areata. The starting material was CD4+ T cells sorted from blood, obtained at week 0.

The CDR3 DNA reads TGTGCCAGCAGTTACATATACAGGGTGAACACTGAAGCTTTCTTT. Amino acid sequence: CASSYIYRVNTEAFF. The chain joins TRBV6-5 to TRBJ1-1; the D gene is possibly TRBD1 (6 bases). This CDR3 region has 15 residues. The V gene lost 2 bases and the J gene lost 0 bases, with 10 bases spanning the gap. Germline V gene sequence: CDR1 MNHEY, CDR2 SVGAGI.